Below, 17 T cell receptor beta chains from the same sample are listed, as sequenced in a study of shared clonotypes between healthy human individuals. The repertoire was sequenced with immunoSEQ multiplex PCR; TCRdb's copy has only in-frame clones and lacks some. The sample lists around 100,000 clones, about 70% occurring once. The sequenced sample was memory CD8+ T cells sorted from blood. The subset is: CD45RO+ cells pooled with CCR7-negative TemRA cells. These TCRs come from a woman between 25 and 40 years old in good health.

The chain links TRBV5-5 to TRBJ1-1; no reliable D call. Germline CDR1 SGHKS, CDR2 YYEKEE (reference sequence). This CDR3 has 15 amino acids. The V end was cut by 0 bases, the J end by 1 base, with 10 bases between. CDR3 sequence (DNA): TGTGCCAGCAGCTTGGCACCTGGAACGAACACTGAAGCTTTCTTT. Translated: CASSLAPGTNTEAFF.

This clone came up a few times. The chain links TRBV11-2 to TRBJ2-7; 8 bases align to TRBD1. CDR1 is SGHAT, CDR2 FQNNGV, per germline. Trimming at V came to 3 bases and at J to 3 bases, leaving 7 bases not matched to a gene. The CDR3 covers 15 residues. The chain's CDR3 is CASSFRQGQFYEQYF. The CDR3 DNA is TGTGCCAGCAGCTTTAGACAGGGGCAATTCTACGAGCAGTACTTC.

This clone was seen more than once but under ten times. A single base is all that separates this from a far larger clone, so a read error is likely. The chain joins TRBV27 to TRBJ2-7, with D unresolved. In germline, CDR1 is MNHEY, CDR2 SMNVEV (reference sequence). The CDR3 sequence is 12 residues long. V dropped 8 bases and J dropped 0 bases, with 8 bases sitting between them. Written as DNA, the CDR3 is TGTGCCAGCTACACCAGCTCCTACGAGCAGTACTTC. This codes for CASYTSSYEQYF.

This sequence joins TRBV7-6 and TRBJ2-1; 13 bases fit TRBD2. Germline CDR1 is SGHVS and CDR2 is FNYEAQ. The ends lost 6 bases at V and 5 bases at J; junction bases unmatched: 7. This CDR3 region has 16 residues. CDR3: CASRRTSGSIHNEQFF. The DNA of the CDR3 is TGTGCCAGCAGGAGGACTAGCGGGAGTATCCACAATGAGCAGTTCTTC.

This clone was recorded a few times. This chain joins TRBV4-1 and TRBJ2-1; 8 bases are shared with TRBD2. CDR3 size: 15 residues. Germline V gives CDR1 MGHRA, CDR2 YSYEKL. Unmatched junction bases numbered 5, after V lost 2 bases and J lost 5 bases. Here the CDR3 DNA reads TGCGCCAGCAGCCAATTGAGCGGGAGCCACAATGAGCAGTTCTTC. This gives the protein CASSQLSGSHNEQFF.

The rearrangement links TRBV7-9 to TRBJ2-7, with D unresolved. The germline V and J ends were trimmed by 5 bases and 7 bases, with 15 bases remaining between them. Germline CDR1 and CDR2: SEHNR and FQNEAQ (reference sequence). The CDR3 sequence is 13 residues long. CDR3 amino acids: CASSHRHGYEQYF. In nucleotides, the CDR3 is TGTGCCAGCAGCCATAGACACGGTTATGAGCAGTACTTC.

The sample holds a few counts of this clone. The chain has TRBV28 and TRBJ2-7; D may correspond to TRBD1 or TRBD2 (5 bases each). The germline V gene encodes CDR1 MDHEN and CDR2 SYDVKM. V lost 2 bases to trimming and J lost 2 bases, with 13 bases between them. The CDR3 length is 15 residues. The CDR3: CASSLGTDRPYEQYF. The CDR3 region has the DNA TGTGCCAGCAGTTTAGGGACCGATCGCCCCTACGAGCAGTACTTC.

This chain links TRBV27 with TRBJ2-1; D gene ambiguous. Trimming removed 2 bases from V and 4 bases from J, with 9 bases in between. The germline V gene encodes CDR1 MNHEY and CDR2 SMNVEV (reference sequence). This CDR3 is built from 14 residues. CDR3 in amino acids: CASSLRANYNEQFF. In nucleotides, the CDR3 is TGTGCCAGCAGTTTACGGGCCAATTACAATGAGCAGTTCTTC.

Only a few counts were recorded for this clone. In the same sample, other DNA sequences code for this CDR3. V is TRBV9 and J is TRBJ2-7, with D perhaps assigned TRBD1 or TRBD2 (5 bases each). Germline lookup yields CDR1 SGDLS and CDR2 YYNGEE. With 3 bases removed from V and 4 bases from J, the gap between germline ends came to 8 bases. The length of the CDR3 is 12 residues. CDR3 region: CASSGDGYEQYF. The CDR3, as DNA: TGTGCCAGCAGCGGGGACGGTTACGAGCAGTACTTC. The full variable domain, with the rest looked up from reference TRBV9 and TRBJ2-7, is DSGVTQTPKHLITATGQRVTLRCSPRSGDLSVYWYQQSLDQGLQFLIQYYNGEERAKGNILERFSAQQFPDLHSELNLSSLELGDSALYFCASSGDGYEQYFGPGTRLTVT.

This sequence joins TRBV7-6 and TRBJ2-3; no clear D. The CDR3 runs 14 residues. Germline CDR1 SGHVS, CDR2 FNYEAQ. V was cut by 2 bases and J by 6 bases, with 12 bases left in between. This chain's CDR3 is CASSLSLLGDTQYF. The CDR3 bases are TGTGCCAGCAGCTTAAGTTTGTTGGGCGATACGCAGTATTTT.

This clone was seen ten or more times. CDR3 DNA sequence: TGTGCCAGCAGTGAAACGCAGGGGGTGGGCTATGGCTACACCTTC. This translates into CASSETQGVGYGYTF. The chain joins TRBV6-1 to TRBJ1-2, with TRBD1 matching 7 bases. The J segment lost 4 bases and the V segment lost 2 bases, leaving 7 bases of the junction unmatched. This CDR3 region has 15 residues. Germline CDR1 MNHNS, CDR2 SASEGT.

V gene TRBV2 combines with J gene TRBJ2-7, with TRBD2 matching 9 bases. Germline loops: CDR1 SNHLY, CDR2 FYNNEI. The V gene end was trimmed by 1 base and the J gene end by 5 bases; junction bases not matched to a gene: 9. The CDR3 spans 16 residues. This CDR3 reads CASSEGVAGAWDEQYF. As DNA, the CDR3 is TGTGCCAGCAGTGAAGGTGTAGCGGGGGCCTGGGACGAGCAGTACTTC. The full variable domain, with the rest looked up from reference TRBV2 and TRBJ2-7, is EPEVTQTPSHQVTQMGQEVILRCVPISNHLYFYWYRQILGQKVEFLVSFYNNEISEKSEIFDDQFSVERPDGSNFTLKIRSTKLEDSAMYFCASSEGVAGAWDEQYFGPGTRLTVT.

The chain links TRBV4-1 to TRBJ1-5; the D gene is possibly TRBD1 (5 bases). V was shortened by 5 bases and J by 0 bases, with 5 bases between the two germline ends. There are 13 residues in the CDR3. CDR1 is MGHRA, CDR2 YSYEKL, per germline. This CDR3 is CASSDSSNQPQHF. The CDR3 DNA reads TGCGCCAGCAGCGACAGTAGCAATCAGCCCCAGCATTTT.

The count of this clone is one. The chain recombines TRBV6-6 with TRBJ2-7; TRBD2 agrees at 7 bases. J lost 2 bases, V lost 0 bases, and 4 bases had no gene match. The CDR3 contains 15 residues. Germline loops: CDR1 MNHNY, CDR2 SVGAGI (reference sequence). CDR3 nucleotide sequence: TGTGCCAGCAGTTACTCGGGCGGGGGTACCTACGAGCAGTACTTC. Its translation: CASSYSGGGTYEQYF.

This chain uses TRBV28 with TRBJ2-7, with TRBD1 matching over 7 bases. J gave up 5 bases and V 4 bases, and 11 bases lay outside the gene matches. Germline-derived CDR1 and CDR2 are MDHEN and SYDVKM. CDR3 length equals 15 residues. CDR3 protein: CASSYRQGLFHEQYF. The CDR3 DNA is TGTGCCAGCAGTTACAGACAGGGTCTTTTCCACGAGCAGTACTTC. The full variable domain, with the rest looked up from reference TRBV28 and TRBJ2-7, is DVKVTQSSRYLVKRTGEKVFLECVQDMDHENMFWYRQDPGLGLRLIYFSYDVKMKEKGDIPEGYSVSREKKERFSLILESASTNQTSMYLCASSYRQGLFHEQYFGPGTRLTVT.

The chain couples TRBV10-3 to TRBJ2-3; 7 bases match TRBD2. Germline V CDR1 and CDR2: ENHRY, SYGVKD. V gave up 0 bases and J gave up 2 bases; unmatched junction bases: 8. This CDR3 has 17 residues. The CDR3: CAISESIRSGNTDTQYF. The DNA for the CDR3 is TGTGCCATCAGTGAGTCGATAAGGAGCGGGAACACAGATACGCAGTATTTT.

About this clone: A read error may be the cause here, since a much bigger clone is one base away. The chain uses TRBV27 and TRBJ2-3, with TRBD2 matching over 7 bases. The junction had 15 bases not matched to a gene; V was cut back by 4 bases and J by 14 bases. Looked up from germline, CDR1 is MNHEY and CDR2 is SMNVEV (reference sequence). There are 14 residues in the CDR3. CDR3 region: CASSSGRSGGRGYF. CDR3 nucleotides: TGTGCCAGCAGTTCAGGAAGGTCTGGCGGGAGAGGGTATTTT.